This T cell receptor beta chain is drawn from a study of regulatory T cells in long-lasting Graves disease. CDR3 length: 15 residues. The V gene end was trimmed by 2 bases and the J gene end by 7 bases; junction bases not matched to a gene: 7. Germline CDR1 is SGHVS and CDR2 is FNYEAQ. Arm-PCR of CDR3 regions and iRepertoire HTBI primers were the basis on which TCR beta libraries were built. As processed by the authors: Identification across samples found 50 to 80 TRBV and about 13 TRBJ segments. TCRdb itself ran the multiplex PCR reads through MiXCR, one entry per CDR3 protein. These V and J calls are TCRdb output, not the study's own analysis. This table holds hundreds of thousands of distinct CDR3 sequences, around a sixth found once. The sample's time point: newly diagnosed GD, antithyroid drugs for less than 3 months. PBMCs were the source of the RNA used for TCR sequencing. American Thyroid Association guidelines defined how Graves' disease was diagnosed.

The gene calls are TRBV7-6 and TRBJ2-1; 8 bases fit TRBD1. This sequence was found in a female donor with Graves disease. The specimen comprised peripheral blood mononuclear cells (PBMCs), sampled at new diagnosis, from a patient treated with antithyroid drugs. This chain's CDR3 is CASSLWQGAGNEQFF. In nucleotides, the CDR3 is TGTGCCAGCAGCTTATGGCAGGGGGCGGGAAATGAGCAGTTCTTC. Based on the CDR3 plus reference TRBV7-6 and TRBJ2-1, the full variable domain is GAGVSQSPRYKVTKRGQDVALRCDPISGHVSLYWYRQALGQGPEFLTYFNYEAQQDKSGLPNDRFSAERPEGSISTLTIQRTEQRDSAMYRCASSLWQGAGNEQFFGPGTRLTVL.